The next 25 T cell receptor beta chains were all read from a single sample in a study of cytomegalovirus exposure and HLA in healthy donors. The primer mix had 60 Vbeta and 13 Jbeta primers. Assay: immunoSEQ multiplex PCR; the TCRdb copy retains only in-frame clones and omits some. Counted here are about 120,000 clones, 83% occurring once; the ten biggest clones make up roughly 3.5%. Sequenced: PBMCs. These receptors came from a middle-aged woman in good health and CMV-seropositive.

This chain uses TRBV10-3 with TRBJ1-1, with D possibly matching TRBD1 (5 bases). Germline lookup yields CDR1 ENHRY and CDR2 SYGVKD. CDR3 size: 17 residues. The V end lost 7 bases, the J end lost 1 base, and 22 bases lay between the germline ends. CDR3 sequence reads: CAITVQEKERPNTEAFF. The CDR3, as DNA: TGTGCCATCACCGTACAGGAGAAGGAGAGGCCGAACACTGAAGCTTTCTTT.

CDR3 nucleotide sequence: TGCAGCGTTGAAACGCGATACAATGAGCAGTTCTTC. Its translation is CSVETRYNEQFF. This rearrangement joins TRBV29-1 to TRBJ2-1; no clear D. The V end was cut by 2 bases, the J end by 4 bases, with 6 bases between. Germline assignment: CDR1 SQVTM and CDR2 ANQGSEA. This CDR3 has 12 residues.

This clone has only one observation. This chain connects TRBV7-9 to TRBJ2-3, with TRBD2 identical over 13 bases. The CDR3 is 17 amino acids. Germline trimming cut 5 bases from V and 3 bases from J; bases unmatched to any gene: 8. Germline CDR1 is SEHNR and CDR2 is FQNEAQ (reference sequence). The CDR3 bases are TGTGCCAGCAGCCCTGCGACTAGCGGGAGGTCTACAGATACGCAGTATTTT. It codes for CASSPATSGRSTDTQYF.

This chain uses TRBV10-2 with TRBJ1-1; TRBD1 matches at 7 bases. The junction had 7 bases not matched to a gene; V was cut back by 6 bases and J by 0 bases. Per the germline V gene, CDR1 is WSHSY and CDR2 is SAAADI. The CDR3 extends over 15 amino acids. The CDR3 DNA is TGCGCCAGCAGCGAAAACAGGGGACTGAACACTGAAGCTTTCTTT. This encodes CASSENRGLNTEAFF.

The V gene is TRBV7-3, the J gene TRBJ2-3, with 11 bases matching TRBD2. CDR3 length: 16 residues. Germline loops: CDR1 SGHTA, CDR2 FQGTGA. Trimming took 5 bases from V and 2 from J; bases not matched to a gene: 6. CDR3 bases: TGTGCCAGCAGCCTCTCGACTAGCGGGGACACAGATACGCAGTATTTT. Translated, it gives CASSLSTSGDTDTQYF.

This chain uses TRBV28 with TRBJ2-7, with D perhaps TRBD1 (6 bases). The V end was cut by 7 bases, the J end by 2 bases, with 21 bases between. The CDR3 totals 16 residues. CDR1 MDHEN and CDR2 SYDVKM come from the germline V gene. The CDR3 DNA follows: TGTGCCAGCACTTTCCAGTCTACAGGGAACACCTACGAGCAGTACTTC. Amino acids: CASTFQSTGNTYEQYF.

CDR3 in DNA: TGCAGCGCCACAGGGGGCTTGAACACTGAAGCTTTCTTT. This codes for CSATGGLNTEAFF. This sequence joins TRBV29-1 and TRBJ1-1; 9 nucleotides match TRBD1. CDR3 length: 13 residues. With 7 bases clipped from V and 0 bases from J, the junction kept 3 bases outside the gene matches. CDR1 and CDR2 from the germline V gene are SQVTM and ANQGSEA.

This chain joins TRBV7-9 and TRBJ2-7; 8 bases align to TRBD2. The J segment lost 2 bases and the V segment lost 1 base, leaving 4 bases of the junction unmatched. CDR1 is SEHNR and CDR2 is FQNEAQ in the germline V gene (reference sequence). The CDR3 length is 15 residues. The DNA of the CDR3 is TGTGCCAGCAGCTTAGTGGCGGGAGGTCCCTACGAGCAGTACTTC. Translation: CASSLVAGGPYEQYF.

The CDR3: CASSEGLAGFYEQYF. CDR3 in DNA: TGTGCCAGCAGCGAGGGACTAGCGGGATTTTACGAGCAGTACTTC. This sequence joins TRBV9 and TRBJ2-7; 13 bases align to TRBD2. Trimming removed 3 bases from V and 4 bases from J; junction bases left unmatched: 4. CDR3 size: 15 residues. The germline gives CDR1 SGDLS, CDR2 YYNGEE.

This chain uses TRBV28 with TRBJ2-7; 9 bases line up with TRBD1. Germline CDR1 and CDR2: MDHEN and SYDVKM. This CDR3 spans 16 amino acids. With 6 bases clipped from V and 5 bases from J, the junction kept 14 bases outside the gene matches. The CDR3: CASRIRDRVLMDEQYF. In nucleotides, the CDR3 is TGTGCCAGCAGAATCCGGGACAGGGTTTTAATGGACGAGCAGTACTTC.

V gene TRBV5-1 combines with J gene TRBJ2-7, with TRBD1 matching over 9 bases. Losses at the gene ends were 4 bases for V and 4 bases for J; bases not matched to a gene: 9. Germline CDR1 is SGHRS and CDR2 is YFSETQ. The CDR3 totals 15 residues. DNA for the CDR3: TGCGCCAGCAGCGGGGGGGCCGGGACAGGGTACGAGCAGTACTTC. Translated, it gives CASSGGAGTGYEQYF.

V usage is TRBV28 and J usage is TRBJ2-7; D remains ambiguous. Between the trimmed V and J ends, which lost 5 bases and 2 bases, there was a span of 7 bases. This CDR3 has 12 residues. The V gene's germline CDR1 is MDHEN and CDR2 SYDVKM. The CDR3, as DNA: TGTGCCAGCAGTCCAGAAACCTACGAGCAGTACTTC. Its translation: CASSPETYEQYF.

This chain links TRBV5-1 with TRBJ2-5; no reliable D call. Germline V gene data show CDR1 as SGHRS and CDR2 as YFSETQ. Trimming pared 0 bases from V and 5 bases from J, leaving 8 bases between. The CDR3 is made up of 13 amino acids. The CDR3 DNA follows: TGCGCCAGCAGCTTGGGCATCGGGGAGACCCAGTACTTC. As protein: CASSLGIGETQYF.

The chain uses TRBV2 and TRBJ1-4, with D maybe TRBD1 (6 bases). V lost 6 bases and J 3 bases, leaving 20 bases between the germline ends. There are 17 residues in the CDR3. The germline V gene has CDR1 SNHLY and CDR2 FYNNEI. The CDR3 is CASRETFTGRPNEKLFF. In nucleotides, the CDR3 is TGTGCCAGCAGAGAAACATTTACAGGGCGACCTAATGAAAAACTGTTTTTT. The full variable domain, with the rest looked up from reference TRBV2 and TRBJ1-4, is EPEVTQTPSHQVTQMGQEVILRCVPISNHLYFYWYRQILGQKVEFLVSFYNNEISEKSEIFDDQFSVERPDGSNFTLKIRSTKLEDSAMYFCASRETFTGRPNEKLFFGSGTQLSVL.

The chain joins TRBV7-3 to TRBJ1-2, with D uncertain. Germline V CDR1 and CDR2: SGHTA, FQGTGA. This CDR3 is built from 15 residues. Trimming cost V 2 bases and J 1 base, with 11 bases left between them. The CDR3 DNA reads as TGTGCCAGCAGCTTAGACGGTAGACTTAACTATGGCTACACCTTC. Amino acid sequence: CASSLDGRLNYGYTF.

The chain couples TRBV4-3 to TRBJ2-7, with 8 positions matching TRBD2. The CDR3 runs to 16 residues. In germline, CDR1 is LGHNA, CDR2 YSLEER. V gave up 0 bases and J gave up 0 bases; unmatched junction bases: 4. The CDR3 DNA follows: TGCGCCAGCAGCCAAGATCGGGGGGGCAGCTCCTACGAGCAGTACTTC. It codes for CASSQDRGGSSYEQYF.

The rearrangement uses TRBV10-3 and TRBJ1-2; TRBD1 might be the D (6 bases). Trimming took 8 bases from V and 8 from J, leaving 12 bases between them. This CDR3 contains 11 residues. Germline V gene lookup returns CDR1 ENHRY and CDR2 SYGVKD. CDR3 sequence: CAISRGEGYTF. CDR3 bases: TGTGCCATCTCCAGGGGTGAGGGCTACACCTTC.

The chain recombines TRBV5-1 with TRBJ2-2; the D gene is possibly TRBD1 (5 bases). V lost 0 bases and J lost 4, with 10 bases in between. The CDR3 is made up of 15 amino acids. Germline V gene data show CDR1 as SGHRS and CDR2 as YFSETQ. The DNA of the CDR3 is TGCGCCAGCAGCTTGGACCCGCAGGGCACCGGGGAGCTGTTTTTT. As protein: CASSLDPQGTGELFF.

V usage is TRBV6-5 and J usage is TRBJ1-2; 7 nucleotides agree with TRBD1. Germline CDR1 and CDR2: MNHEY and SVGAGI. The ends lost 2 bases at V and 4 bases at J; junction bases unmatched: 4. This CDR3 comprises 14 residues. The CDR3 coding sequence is TGTGCCAGCAGTTACCCTGGGACAGCCTATGGCTACACCTTC. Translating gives CASSYPGTAYGYTF.

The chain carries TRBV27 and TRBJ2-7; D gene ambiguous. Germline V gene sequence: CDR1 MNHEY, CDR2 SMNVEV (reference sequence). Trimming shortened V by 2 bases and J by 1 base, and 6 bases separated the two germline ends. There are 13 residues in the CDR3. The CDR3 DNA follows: TGTGCCAGCAGTTTAGGTAGATCCTACGAGCAGTACTTC. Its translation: CASSLGRSYEQYF.

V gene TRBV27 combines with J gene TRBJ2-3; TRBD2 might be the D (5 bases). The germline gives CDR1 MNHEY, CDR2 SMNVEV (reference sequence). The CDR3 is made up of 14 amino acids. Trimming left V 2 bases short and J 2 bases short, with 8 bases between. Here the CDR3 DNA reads TGTGCCAGCAGTTTAGGACTGCCCACAGATACGCAGTATTTT. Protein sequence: CASSLGLPTDTQYF.

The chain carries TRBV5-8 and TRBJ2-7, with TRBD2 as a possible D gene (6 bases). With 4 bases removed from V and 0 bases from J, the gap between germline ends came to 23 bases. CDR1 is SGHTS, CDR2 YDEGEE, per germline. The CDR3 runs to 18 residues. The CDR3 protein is CASSRHSGEVLISYEQYF. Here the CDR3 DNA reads TGTGCCAGCAGCAGGCATAGTGGGGAGGTCCTAATCTCCTACGAGCAGTACTTC.

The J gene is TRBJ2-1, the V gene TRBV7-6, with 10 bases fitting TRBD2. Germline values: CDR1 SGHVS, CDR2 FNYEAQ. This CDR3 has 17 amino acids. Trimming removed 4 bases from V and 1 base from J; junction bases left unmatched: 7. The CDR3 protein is CASSSRTSGKSYNEQFF. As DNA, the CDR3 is TGTGCCAGCAGCTCCCGGACTAGCGGAAAGTCCTACAATGAGCAGTTCTTC.

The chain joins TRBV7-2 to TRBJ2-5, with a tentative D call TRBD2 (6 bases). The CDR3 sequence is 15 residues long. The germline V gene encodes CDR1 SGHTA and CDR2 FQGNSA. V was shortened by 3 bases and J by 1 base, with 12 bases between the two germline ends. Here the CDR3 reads CASSFSGSGQETQYF. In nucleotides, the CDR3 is TGTGCCAGCAGCTTTTCCGGGAGTGGCCAAGAGACCCAGTACTTC.

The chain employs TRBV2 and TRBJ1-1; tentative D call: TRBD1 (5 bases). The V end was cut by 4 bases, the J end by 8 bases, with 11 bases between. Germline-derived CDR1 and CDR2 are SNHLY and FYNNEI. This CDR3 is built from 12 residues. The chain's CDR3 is CASSAGVGEAFF. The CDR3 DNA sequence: TGTGCCAGCAGTGCGGGGGTCGGGGAAGCTTTCTTT. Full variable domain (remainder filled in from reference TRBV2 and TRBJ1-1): EPEVTQTPSHQVTQMGQEVILRCVPISNHLYFYWYRQILGQKVEFLVSFYNNEISEKSEIFDDQFSVERPDGSNFTLKIRSTKLEDSAMYFCASSAGVGEAFFGQGTRLTVV.